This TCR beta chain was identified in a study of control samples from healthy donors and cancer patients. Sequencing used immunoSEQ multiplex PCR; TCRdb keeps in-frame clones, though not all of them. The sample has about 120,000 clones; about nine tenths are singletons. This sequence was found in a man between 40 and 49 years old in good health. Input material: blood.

CDR3 bases: TGTGCCAGCAGTCCTGGACTAGTGAACACCGGGGAGCTGTTTTTT. Its translation is CASSPGLVNTGELFF. This chain connects TRBV27 to TRBJ2-2, with 7 bases aligning to TRBD2. CDR3 size: 15 residues. Trimming took 5 bases from V and 1 from J; bases not matched to a gene: 4. CDR1 is MNHEY, CDR2 SMNVEV, per germline (reference sequence).